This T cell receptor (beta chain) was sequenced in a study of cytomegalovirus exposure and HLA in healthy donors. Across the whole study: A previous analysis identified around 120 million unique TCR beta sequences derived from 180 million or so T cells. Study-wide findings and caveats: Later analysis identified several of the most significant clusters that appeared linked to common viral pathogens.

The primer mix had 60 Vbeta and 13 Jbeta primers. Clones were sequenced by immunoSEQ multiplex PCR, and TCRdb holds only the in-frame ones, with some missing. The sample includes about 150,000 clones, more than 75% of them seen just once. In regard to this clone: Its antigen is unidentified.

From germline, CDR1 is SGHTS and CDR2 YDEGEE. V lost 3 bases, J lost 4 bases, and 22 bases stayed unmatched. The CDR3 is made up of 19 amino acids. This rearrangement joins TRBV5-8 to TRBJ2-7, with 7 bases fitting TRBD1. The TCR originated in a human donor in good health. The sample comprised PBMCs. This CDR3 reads CASSSPRMTGQVLRYEQYF. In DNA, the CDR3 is TGTGCCAGCAGCTCCCCAAGGATGACAGGACAGGTCCTTCGGTACGAGCAGTACTTC.